The 31 T cell receptor beta chains below all came from one sample that was sequenced in a study of blood T cell repertoires in COVID-19. Sequencing used immunoSEQ multiplex PCR; TCRdb keeps in-frame clones, though not all of them. The data contain roughly 320,000 clones, over 90% of them singletons. The source material was PBMCs or T cells enriched from blood (not recorded which). These receptors all stem from a woman in her 30s who had been exposed to COVID-19.

This clone was seen once. This chain uses TRBV5-4 with TRBJ1-1; 8 bases match TRBD1. The CDR3 spans 14 residues. J was trimmed by 1 base and V by 4 bases; bases with no gene match: 3. Germline CDR1 SGHNT, CDR2 YYREEE (reference sequence). The CDR3 region has the DNA TGTGCCAGCAGCCCGGGACAGGCGAACACTGAAGCTTTCTTT. Its protein is CASSPGQANTEAFF.

The chain couples TRBV29-1 to TRBJ1-1, with D tentatively TRBD1 (5 bases). Looked up from germline, CDR1 is SQVTM and CDR2 is ANQGSEA. Trimming cost V 7 bases and J 1 base, with 13 bases left between them. CDR3 length equals 13 residues. CDR3 sequence reads: CSAFDSPNTEAFF. CDR3 coding DNA: TGCAGCGCCTTCGACAGCCCGAACACTGAAGCTTTCTTT.

The chain joins TRBV9 to TRBJ2-7; D is perhaps TRBD1 (5 bases). Germline V lookup: CDR1 SGDLS, CDR2 YYNGEE. Trimming removed 0 bases from V and 0 bases from J, with 10 bases in between. The CDR3 contains 15 residues. The CDR3 DNA reads as TGTGCCAGCAGCGTAGATGGGGCTCTCTCCTACGAGCAGTACTTC. This translates into CASSVDGALSYEQYF.

The DNA for the CDR3 is TGTGCCAGCAGCTTGGGCTCACAGTATGGCTACACCTTC. Protein product: CASSLGSQYGYTF. This chain uses TRBV5-8 with TRBJ1-2; D unresolved. Germline assignment: CDR1 SGHTS and CDR2 YDEGEE. The CDR3 has 13 amino acids. V was shortened by 0 bases and J by 5 bases, with 8 bases between the two germline ends. The full variable domain, its missing parts supplied by reference TRBV5-8 and TRBJ1-2, is EAGVTQSPTHLIKTRGQQATLRCSPISGHTSVYWYQQALGLGLQFLLWYDEGEERNRGNFPPRFSGRQFPNYSSELNVNALELEDSALYLCASSLGSQYGYTFGSGTRLTVV.

V and J are TRBV6-5 and TRBJ2-7; D remains unclear. V lost 2 bases, J lost 3 bases, and 11 bases lay in between. There are 14 residues in the CDR3. Looked up from germline, CDR1 is MNHEY and CDR2 is SVGAGI. The CDR3 region is CASSYTENGYEQYF. In nucleotides, the CDR3 is TGTGCCAGCAGTTACACGGAGAACGGCTACGAGCAGTACTTC.

This clone occurred a few times. The chain recombines TRBV7-8 with TRBJ1-1, with 10 bases that match TRBD1. V gave up 5 bases and J gave up 6 bases; unmatched junction bases: 9. Germline V CDR1 and CDR2: SGHVS, FQNEAQ. CDR3 length: 15 amino acids. CDR3: CASSPMTGGAAEAFF. The CDR3, as DNA: TGTGCCAGCAGCCCGATGACAGGGGGCGCCGCTGAAGCTTTCTTT.

The rearrangement links TRBV19 to TRBJ2-2; D not certain. V was cut by 3 bases and J by 6 bases, with 14 bases left in between. The germline V gene encodes CDR1 LNHDA and CDR2 SQIVND (reference sequence). The CDR3 runs 15 residues. CDR3 nucleotide sequence: TGTGCCAGTAGTATCGGGTCGGCCAACTCCGGGGAGCTGTTTTTT. Translating gives CASSIGSANSGELFF.

The chain joins TRBV15 to TRBJ1-2, with 11 positions matching TRBD1. J lost 6 bases, V lost 4 bases, and 10 bases had no gene match. CDR3 length: 16 amino acids. Per germline, CDR1 LNHNV and CDR2 YYDKDF (reference sequence). CDR3 in amino acids: CATSMFRDRGLDGYTF. DNA for the CDR3: TGTGCCACCAGCATGTTCCGGGACAGGGGGTTGGATGGCTACACCTTC.

This clone has only one observation. The chain has TRBV29-1 and TRBJ1-4, with 7 bases aligning to TRBD1. The CDR3 sequence is 15 residues long. Germline V gives CDR1 SQVTM, CDR2 ANQGSEA. V shed 5 bases and J 3 bases; nucleotides not matched to a gene: 9. CDR3 amino acids: CSVTIQGTPNEKLFF. The CDR3 region has the DNA TGCAGCGTTACGATACAGGGGACACCTAATGAAAAACTGTTTTTT.

The gene calls are TRBV5-1 and TRBJ2-1, with a tentative D call TRBD2 (6 bases). Germline CDR1 is SGHRS and CDR2 is YFSETQ. The V end was cut by 8 bases, the J end by 8 bases, with 17 bases between. The CDR3 sequence is 13 residues long. The CDR3 sequence is CASRDSPWDEQFF. CDR3 nucleotide sequence: TGCGCCAGTCGGGACTCCCCCTGGGATGAGCAGTTCTTC.

This clone was found once. The V and J genes are TRBV5-1 and TRBJ2-5; no firm D call. V was clipped by 0 bases and J by 4 bases, with 13 bases between them. The CDR3 runs 15 residues. CDR1 is SGHRS and CDR2 is YFSETQ in the germline V gene. CDR3 DNA sequence: TGCGCCAGCAGCTTGGCTGATGCGGCAGTAGAGACCCAGTACTTC. Translating it yields CASSLADAAVETQYF.

V and J are TRBV6-5 and TRBJ1-3; D remains ambiguous. V lost 6 bases, J lost 0 bases, and 9 bases lay in between. Germline CDR1 is MNHEY and CDR2 is SVGAGI. The CDR3 contains 14 residues. The CDR3 loop is CASSSTYSGNTIYF. The CDR3 coding sequence is TGTGCCAGCAGCTCAACCTACTCTGGAAACACCATATATTTT.

The chain links TRBV2 to TRBJ2-2, with D possibly matching TRBD1 (6 bases). The CDR3 extends over 15 amino acids. V gave up 7 bases and J gave up 2 bases, with 14 bases separating them. Germline values: CDR1 SNHLY, CDR2 FYNNEI. In nucleotides, the CDR3 is TGTGCCAGCAACAGGGTAGGAGTTAACACCGGGGAGCTGTTTTTT. As protein: CASNRVGVNTGELFF.

V usage is TRBV5-6 and J usage is TRBJ1-2, with D unresolved. The CDR3 totals 12 residues. V was trimmed by 4 bases and J by 3 bases, leaving 7 bases between them. CDR1 is SGHDT and CDR2 is YYEEEE in the germline V gene. CDR3 sequence (DNA): TGTGCCAGCAGCATACGGTACTATGGCTACACCTTC. Translating gives CASSIRYYGYTF.

The chain combines TRBV7-9 with TRBJ2-1; tentative D call: TRBD1 (5 bases). The CDR3 spans 16 residues. Germline values: CDR1 SEHNR, CDR2 FQNEAQ (reference sequence). Between the trimmed V and J ends, which lost 3 bases and 0 bases, there was a span of 12 bases. The CDR3 loop reads CASSFTGSSSYNEQFF. The DNA for the CDR3 is TGTGCCAGCAGCTTCACAGGCAGCAGCTCCTACAATGAGCAGTTCTTC.

The gene calls are TRBV5-1 and TRBJ1-2; maybe TRBD1 (5 bases). CDR1 and CDR2 from the germline V gene are SGHRS and YFSETQ. V was cut by 4 bases and J by 12 bases, with 28 bases left in between. This CDR3 region has 16 residues. Written as DNA, the CDR3 is TGCGCCAGCAGCCCGTACGGGTTACACGAGCGTGGGGCTCACACCTTC. It is translated as CASSPYGLHERGAHTF.

The rearrangement links TRBV5-1 to TRBJ1-1; TRBD1 might be the D (5 bases). The germline V and J ends were trimmed by 5 bases and 4 bases, with 15 bases remaining between them. Germline V gene data show CDR1 as SGHRS and CDR2 as YFSETQ. This CDR3 comprises 14 residues. The CDR3 loop reads CASRGEVSSTEAFF. The CDR3 DNA is TGCGCCAGCAGGGGGGAGGTGTCGAGCACTGAAGCTTTCTTT.

This chain links TRBV27 with TRBJ2-7; tentatively, D is TRBD2 (6 bases). The CDR3 runs 15 residues. Germline V gene sequence: CDR1 MNHEY, CDR2 SMNVEV (reference sequence). V dropped 0 bases and J dropped 5 bases, with 14 bases sitting between them. The CDR3 reads CASSLSSEGLDEQYF. CDR3 DNA sequence: TGTGCCAGCAGTTTATCTTCGGAGGGTCTTGACGAGCAGTACTTC.

The chain is built from TRBV5-4 and TRBJ1-2, with 7 bases that match TRBD1. CDR1 is SGHNT, CDR2 YYREEE, per germline (reference sequence). J was trimmed by 5 bases and V by 0 bases; bases with no gene match: 4. There are 14 residues in the CDR3. This chain's CDR3 is CASSLEQGQYGYTF. CDR3 DNA sequence: TGTGCCAGCAGCTTGGAACAGGGGCAATATGGCTACACCTTC. The full variable domain, in which reference TRBV5-4 and TRBJ1-2 provide the parts outside the CDR3, is ETGVTQSPTHLIKTRGQQVTLRCSSQSGHNTVSWYQQALGQGPQFIFQYYREEENGRGNFPPRFSGLQFPNYSSELNVNALELDDSALYLCASSLEQGQYGYTFGSGTRLTVV.

The DNA of the CDR3 is TGTGCCAGCAGCCAAGGGCCTTATAATGAAAAACTGTTTTTT. Residues: CASSQGPYNEKLFF. The genes are TRBV14 and TRBJ1-4; no reliable D call. The CDR3 contains 14 residues. In germline, CDR1 is SGHDN, CDR2 FVKESK. The V end lost 1 base, the J end lost 4 bases, and 7 bases lay between the germline ends.

The V gene is TRBV19, the J gene TRBJ2-7; perhaps TRBD1 as D (6 bases). V gave up 3 bases and J gave up 10 bases, with 13 bases separating them. Germline lookup yields CDR1 LNHDA and CDR2 SQIVND (reference sequence). The CDR3 contains 12 residues. This chain's CDR3 is CASSIEGVPQYF. The CDR3 DNA is TGTGCCAGTAGTATTGAGGGGGTACCACAGTACTTC.

This clone came up a few times. The genes are TRBV7-8 and TRBJ1-4; D unclear. Trimming took 1 base from V and 4 from J, leaving 10 bases between them. The germline V gene encodes CDR1 SGHVS and CDR2 FQNEAQ. The CDR3 spans 15 residues. The CDR3 DNA reads TGTGCCAGCAGCTTAGTTCTGGGCCTTAATGAAAAACTGTTTTTT. Translation: CASSLVLGLNEKLFF. The complete variable domain, with remaining parts taken from reference TRBV7-8 and TRBJ1-4, reads GAGVSQSPRYKVAKRGQDVALRCDPISGHVSLFWYQQALGQGPEFLTYFQNEAQLDKSGLPSDRFFAERPEGSVSTLKIQRTQQEDSAVYLCASSLVLGLNEKLFFGSGTQLSVL.

The chain has TRBV5-5 and TRBJ2-1; 9 positions match TRBD1. Per the germline V gene, CDR1 is SGHKS and CDR2 is YYEKEE (reference sequence). The CDR3 contains 15 residues. The trim removed 4 bases at V and 4 bases at J, leaving 6 bases unmatched. The CDR3 protein is CASSGGQGAYNEQFF. CDR3 bases: TGTGCCAGCAGCGGGGGACAGGGCGCGTACAATGAGCAGTTCTTC.

The chain combines TRBV3-1 (or the pseudogene TRBV3-2) with TRBJ1-2; TRBD1 aligns across 10 bases. V shed 6 bases, J shed 5 bases, and the junction held 6 bases outside the gene matches. Germline V lookup: CDR1 LGHDT, CDR2 YNNKEL (reference sequence). CDR3 length equals 14 residues. CDR3 bases: TGTGCCAGCAGTCCCGGACAGGGGGAGTATGGCTACACCTTC. It yields the protein CASSPGQGEYGYTF.

J is TRBJ1-5 and V is TRBV19; the D is unclear. Germline assignment: CDR1 LNHDA and CDR2 SQIVND (reference sequence). The length of the CDR3 is 13 residues. Trimming shortened V by 3 bases and J by 7 bases, and 10 bases separated the two germline ends. The CDR3: CASSIGTIQPQHF. The DNA for the CDR3 is TGTGCCAGTAGTATTGGTACAATCCAGCCCCAGCATTTT.

J is TRBJ2-5 and V is TRBV5-4, with 7 bases identical to TRBD2. The CDR3 extends over 14 amino acids. Germline-derived CDR1 and CDR2 are SGHNT and YYREEE (reference sequence). Trimming removed 3 bases from V and 2 bases from J; junction bases left unmatched: 4. The DNA of the CDR3 is TGTGCCAGCAGCTCGCGCGGGGGACAAGAGACCCAGTACTTC. Translated: CASSSRGGQETQYF.

The chain carries TRBV9 and TRBJ1-1; a possible D gene is TRBD1 (5 bases). CDR3 length: 14 amino acids. Germline CDR1 and CDR2: SGDLS and YYNGEE. V lost 6 bases and J 6 bases, leaving 18 bases between the germline ends. CDR3 nucleotide sequence: TGTGCCAGCACCACCTCCAGGGAGGGGTCTGAAGCTTTCTTT. Translating gives CASTTSREGSEAFF.

The chain employs TRBV5-4 and TRBJ2-7; no reliable D call. The CDR3 is made up of 16 amino acids. From germline, CDR1 is SGHNT and CDR2 YYREEE (reference sequence). With 1 base removed from V and 5 bases from J, the gap between germline ends came to 19 bases. CDR3 region: CASSLPPTRVLDEQYF. The CDR3 bases are TGTGCCAGCAGCTTGCCCCCCACCCGGGTCCTCGACGAGCAGTACTTC.

This chain connects TRBV7-8 to TRBJ1-3; D is unresolved. The germline V gene encodes CDR1 SGHVS and CDR2 FQNEAQ. V was trimmed by 5 bases and J by 4 bases, leaving 15 bases between them. The CDR3 spans 15 residues. The CDR3 coding sequence is TGTGCCAGCAGCGAACCGCGGGCGACGGGAAACACCATATATTTT. It specifies CASSEPRATGNTIYF.

This rearrangement joins TRBV2 to TRBJ1-6, with D possibly being TRBD1 (6 bases). CDR1 and CDR2 from the germline V gene are SNHLY and FYNNEI. The CDR3 has 16 residues. Trimming cost V 0 bases and J 7 bases, with 13 bases left between them. Here the CDR3 DNA reads TGTGCCAGCAGTGAAGCCTCCGTAAGGGGGAATTCACCCCTCCACTTT. Its translation is CASSEASVRGNSPLHF.

The chain joins TRBV5-1 to TRBJ1-3; D might be TRBD1 (5 bases). Germline-derived CDR1 and CDR2 are SGHRS and YFSETQ. The V gene lost 4 bases and the J gene lost 0 bases, with 8 bases spanning the gap. The CDR3 has 14 amino acids. CDR3 nucleotide sequence: TGCGCCAGCAGCGACAGAGCCTCTGGAAACACCATATATTTT. Residues: CASSDRASGNTIYF.